This TCR beta chain was sequenced for a study of tumor and adjacent non-tumor tissue in lung cancer. About the research overall: The cohort had around twelve adenocarcinoma, a couple of squamous cell and 1 small cell patients. Findings of the study overall: Shorter survival was associated with higher TCR diversity in tumors.

RNA was extracted from bulk tissue without any cell sorting. This CDR3 is 16 amino acids long. Trimming removed 3 bases from V and 3 bases from J; junction bases left unmatched: 9. Per germline, CDR1 DFQATT and CDR2 SNEGSKA (reference sequence). The library came from three nested PCR rounds adapted from ARM-PCR protocols. TCRdb used MiXCR to reprocess the multiplex PCR reads, holding one entry per CDR3 protein. The profile shows approximately 150,000 distinct CDR3 sequences, 66% of them singletons. Of note for this clonotype: Its antigen is not known. This sequence may be a read error, since a much larger clone differs from it by one base.

The chain employs TRBV20-1 and TRBJ2-1, with 9 bases fitting TRBD2. This TCR was sampled from a man aged 60 to 75 with small cell lung cancer. Sequenced: lung tumor tissue. The CDR3 here is CSASGPGSGGYNEQFF. For the CDR3, the DNA is TGCAGTGCTAGTGGCCCCGGTAGCGGGGGCTACAATGAGCAGTTCTTC.